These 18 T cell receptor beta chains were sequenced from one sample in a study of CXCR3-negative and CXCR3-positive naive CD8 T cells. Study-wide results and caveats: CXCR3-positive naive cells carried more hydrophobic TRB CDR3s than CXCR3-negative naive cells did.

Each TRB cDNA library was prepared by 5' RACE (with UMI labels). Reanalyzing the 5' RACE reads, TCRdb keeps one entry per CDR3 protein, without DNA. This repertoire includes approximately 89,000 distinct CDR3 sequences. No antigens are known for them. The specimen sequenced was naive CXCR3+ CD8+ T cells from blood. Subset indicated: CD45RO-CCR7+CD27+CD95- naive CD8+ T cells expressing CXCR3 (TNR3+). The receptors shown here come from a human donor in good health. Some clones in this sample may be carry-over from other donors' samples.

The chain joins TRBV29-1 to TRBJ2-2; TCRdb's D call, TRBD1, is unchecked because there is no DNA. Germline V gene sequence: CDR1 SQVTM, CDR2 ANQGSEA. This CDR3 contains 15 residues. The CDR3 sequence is CSVESDREDTGELFF.

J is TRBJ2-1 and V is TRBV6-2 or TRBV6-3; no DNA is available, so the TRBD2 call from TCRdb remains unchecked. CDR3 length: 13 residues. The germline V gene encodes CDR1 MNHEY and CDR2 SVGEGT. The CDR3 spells CATRSMTNNEQFF.

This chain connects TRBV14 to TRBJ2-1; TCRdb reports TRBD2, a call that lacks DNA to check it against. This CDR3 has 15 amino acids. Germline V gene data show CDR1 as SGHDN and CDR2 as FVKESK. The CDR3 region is CASSIGLFSYNEQFF.

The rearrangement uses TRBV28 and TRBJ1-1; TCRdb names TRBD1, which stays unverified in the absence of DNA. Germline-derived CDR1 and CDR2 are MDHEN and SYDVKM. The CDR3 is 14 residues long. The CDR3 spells CASSRQGASDVAFF.

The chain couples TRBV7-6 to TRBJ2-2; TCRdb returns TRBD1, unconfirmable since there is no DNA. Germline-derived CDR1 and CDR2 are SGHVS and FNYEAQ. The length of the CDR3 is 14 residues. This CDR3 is CASSKRTGPGELFF.

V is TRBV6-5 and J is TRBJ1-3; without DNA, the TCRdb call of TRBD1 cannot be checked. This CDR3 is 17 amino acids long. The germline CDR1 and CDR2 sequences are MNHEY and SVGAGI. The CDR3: CASSPSQVPLAGNTIYF.

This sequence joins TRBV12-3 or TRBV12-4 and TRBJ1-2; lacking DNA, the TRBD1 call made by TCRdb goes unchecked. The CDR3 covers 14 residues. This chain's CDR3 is CASSPALTGDGYTF.

The CDR3 spells CASSLPDAPLNNEQFF. The chain uses TRBV27 and TRBJ2-1; no DNA is available, so the TRBD1 call from TCRdb remains unchecked. Germline assignment: CDR1 MNHEY and CDR2 SMNVEV (reference sequence). There are 16 residues in the CDR3.

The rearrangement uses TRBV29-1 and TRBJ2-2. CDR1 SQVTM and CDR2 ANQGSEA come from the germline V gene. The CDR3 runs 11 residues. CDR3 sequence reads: CSALNTGELFF.

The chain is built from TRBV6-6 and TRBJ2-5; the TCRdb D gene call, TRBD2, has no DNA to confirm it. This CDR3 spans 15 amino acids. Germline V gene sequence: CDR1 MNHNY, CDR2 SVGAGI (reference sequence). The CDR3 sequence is CASRSGRGDKETQYF.

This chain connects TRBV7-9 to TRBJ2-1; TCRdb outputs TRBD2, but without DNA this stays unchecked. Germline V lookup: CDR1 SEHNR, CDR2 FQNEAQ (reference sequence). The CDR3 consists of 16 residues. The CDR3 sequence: CASRRREDSSYNEQFF.

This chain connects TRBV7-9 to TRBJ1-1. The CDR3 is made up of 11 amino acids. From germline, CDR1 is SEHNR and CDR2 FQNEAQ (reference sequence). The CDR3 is CASSLAPEAFF.

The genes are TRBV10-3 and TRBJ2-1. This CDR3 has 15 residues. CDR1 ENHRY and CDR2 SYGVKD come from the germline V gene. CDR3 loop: CAISESIDGEPEQFF.

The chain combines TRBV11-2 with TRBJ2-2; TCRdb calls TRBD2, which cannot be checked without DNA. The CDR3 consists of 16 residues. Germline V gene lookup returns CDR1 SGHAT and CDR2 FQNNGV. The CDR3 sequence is CASSPSSGGAFGELFF.

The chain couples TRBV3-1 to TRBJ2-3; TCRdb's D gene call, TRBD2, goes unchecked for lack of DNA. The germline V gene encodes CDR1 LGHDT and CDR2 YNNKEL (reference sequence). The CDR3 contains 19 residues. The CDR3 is CASSQNPPDRAMDTDTQYF.

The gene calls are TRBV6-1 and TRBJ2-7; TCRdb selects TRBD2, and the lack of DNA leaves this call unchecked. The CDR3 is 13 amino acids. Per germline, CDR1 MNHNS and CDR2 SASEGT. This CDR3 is CASSEGLHYEQYF.

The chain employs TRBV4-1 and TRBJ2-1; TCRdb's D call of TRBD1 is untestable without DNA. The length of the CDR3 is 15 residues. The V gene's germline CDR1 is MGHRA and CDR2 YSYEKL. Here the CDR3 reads CASSQAGGAYNEQFF.

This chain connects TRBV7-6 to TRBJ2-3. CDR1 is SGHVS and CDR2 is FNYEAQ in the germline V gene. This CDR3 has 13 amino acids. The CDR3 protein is CASSFGGTDTQYF.